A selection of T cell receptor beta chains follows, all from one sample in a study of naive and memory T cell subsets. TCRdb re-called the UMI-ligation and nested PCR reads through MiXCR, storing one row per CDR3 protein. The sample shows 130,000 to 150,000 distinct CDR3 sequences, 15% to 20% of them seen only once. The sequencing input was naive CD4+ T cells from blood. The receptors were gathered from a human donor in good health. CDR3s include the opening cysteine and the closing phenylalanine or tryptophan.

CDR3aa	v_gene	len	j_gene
CAISESSGGAHNEQFF	TRBV10-3	16	TRBJ2-1
CASSRGETQYF	TRBV12-3/TRBV12-4	11	TRBJ2-5
CASSLGGTSNEQFF	TRBV7-2	14	TRBJ2-1
CSDKGQGNGYTF	TRBV29-1	12	TRBJ1-2
CASSYSPSGGSYEQYF	TRBV6-5	16	TRBJ2-7
CASSPGQNQETQYF	TRBV12-3/TRBV12-4	14	TRBJ2-5
CAISAGTSYEQYF	TRBV10-3	13	TRBJ2-7
CASGRSGGRAKDTQYF	TRBV6-5	16	TRBJ2-3
CSARDYRGTTGELFF	TRBV20-1	15	TRBJ2-2
CASRSAGVADTQYF	TRBV25-1	14	TRBJ2-3
CSARGGTSGSYEQYF	TRBV20-1	15	TRBJ2-7
CASSPGTEETEAFF	TRBV6-6	14	TRBJ1-1
CASRTMGGAPEAFF	TRBV4-1	14	TRBJ1-1
CASSEREGPNEQFF	TRBV10-1	14	TRBJ2-1
CASTVAGGEQYF	TRBV27	12	TRBJ2-7
CASSAAGYSYEQYF	TRBV6-5	14	TRBJ2-7
CASRSMAYTF	TRBV12-3/TRBV12-4	10	TRBJ1-2
CASSQDYTGFGSTDTQYF	TRBV4-1	18	TRBJ2-3
CASSLTMRSVGGGAATF	TRBV7-9	17	TRBJ1-2
CSARGSGTYNEQFF	TRBV20-1	14	TRBJ2-1
CATSGAGANYNEQFF	TRBV24-1	15	TRBJ2-1
CSVGLSGRAFQQYF	TRBV29-1	14	TRBJ2-7
CASSNPRNIYEQYF	TRBV18	14	TRBJ2-7
CASSTSGLAGFGEQFF	TRBV5-1	16	TRBJ2-1
CASRADYSYEQYF	TRBV6-2/TRBV6-3	13	TRBJ2-7
CASSLDTQTGETQYF	TRBV28	15	TRBJ2-5
CASSLIGATLHF	TRBV27	12	TRBJ1-6
CAGSHTYVNGNEQYF	TRBV7-9	15	TRBJ2-7
CSARKNTEAFF	TRBV20-1	11	TRBJ1-1
CSARAPWGVDTGELFF	TRBV20-1	16	TRBJ2-2
CASSLYPSGDNEQFF	TRBV13	15	TRBJ2-1
CASSPRDSPYNEQFF	TRBV7-2	15	TRBJ2-1
CASSVEVGREGNTIYF	TRBV9	16	TRBJ1-3
CASSEIDRAVSEAFF	TRBV25-1	15	TRBJ1-1
CSARIVAGQTQYF	TRBV20-1	13	TRBJ2-5
CSARVMVMNTEAFF	TRBV20-1	14	TRBJ1-1
CASSQGGRQGGSYEQYF	TRBV12-3/TRBV12-4	17	TRBJ2-7
CASSRPKGSVYGEGNEQFF	TRBV7-8	19	TRBJ2-1
CASSGYPGEKLFF	TRBV7-8	13	TRBJ1-4
CASSDRPPNIQYF	TRBV4-1	13	TRBJ2-4
CASSQDLQGGSHQETQYF	TRBV4-3	18	TRBJ2-5
CASSQRVPGELFF	TRBV4-1	13	TRBJ2-2
CASSLELTEQYF	TRBV7-8	12	TRBJ2-7
CSAARVGSYEQYF	TRBV20-1	13	TRBJ2-7